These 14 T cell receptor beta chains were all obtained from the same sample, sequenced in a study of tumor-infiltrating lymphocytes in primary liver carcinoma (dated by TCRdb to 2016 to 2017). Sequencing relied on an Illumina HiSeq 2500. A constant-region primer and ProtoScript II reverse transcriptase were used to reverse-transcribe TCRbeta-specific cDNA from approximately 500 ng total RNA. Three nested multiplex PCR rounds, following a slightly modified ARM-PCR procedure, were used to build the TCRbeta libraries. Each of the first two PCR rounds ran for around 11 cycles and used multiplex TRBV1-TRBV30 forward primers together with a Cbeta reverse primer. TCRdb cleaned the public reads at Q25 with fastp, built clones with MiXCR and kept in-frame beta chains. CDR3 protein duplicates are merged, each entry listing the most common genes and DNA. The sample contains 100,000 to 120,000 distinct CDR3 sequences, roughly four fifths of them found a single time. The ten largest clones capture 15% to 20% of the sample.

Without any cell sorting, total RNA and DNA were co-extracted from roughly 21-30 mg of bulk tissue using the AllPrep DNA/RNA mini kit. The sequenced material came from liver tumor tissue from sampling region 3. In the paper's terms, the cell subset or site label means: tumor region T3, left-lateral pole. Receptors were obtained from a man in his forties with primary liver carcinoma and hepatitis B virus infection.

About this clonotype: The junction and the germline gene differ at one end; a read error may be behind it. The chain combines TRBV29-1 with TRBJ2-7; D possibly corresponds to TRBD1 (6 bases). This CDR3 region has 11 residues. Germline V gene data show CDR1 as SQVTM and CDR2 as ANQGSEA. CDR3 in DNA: TGCAGCGGTGAACAGGGTTACGAGCAATTCTTC. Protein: CSGEQGYEQFF.

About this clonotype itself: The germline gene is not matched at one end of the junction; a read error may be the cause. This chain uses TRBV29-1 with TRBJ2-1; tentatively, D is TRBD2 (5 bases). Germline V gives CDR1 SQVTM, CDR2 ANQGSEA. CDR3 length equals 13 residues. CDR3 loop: CGVVWVQSGEQFF. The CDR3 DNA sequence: TGCGGCGTTGTCTGGGTCCAGAGCGGTGAGCAGTTCTTC.

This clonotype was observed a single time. CDR3 bases: TGTGCCAGCAGTTTGGGTGGGGCGCTCGCCACTGAAGCTTTCTTT. Protein: CASSLGGALATEAFF. The V call is TRBV12-3 or TRBV12-4, the J call TRBJ1-1; possible D gene TRBD1, 5 bases. The ends were cut back, 3 bases at V and 4 bases at J, with 15 bases in the middle. The CDR3 extends over 15 amino acids.

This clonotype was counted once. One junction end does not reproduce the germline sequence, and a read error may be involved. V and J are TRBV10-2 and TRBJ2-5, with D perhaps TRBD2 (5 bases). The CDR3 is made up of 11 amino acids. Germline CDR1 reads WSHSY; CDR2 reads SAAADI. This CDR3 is CANSEWETLYF. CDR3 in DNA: TGCGCCAACAGTGAATGGGAGACCCTGTACTTC.

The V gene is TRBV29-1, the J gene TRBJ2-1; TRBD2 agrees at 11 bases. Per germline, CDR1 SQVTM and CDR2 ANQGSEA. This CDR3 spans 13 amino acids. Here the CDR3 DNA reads TGCAGAGTGACTAGCGGGAAGCTCTATGTGCAGTTCTTC. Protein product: CRVTSGKLYVQFF.

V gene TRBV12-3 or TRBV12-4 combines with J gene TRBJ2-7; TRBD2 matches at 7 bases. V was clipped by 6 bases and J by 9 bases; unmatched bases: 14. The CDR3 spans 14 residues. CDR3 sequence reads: CASSPSSGIRAQYF. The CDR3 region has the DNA TGTGCCAGCAGCCCTTCAAGCGGGATTCGAGCGCAGTACTTC.

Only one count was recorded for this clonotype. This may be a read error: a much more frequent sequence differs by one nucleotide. The CDR3 DNA follows: TGTGCCAGCAGCTTAGCCCATGCACAGGGCTACACCTTC. It specifies CASSLAHAQGYTF. The chain carries TRBV7-9 and TRBJ1-2; no definite D call. Germline V gene sequence: CDR1 SEHNR, CDR2 FQNEAQ (reference sequence). This CDR3 contains 13 residues. The ends were cut back, 0 bases at V and 8 bases at J, with 10 bases in the middle.

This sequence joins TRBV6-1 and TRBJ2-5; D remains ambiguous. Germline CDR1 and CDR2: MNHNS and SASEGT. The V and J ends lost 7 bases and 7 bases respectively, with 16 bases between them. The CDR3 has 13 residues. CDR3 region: CASNDQETVTQYF. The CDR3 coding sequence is TGTGCCAGCAATGACCAGGAGACGGTGACCCAGTACTTC.

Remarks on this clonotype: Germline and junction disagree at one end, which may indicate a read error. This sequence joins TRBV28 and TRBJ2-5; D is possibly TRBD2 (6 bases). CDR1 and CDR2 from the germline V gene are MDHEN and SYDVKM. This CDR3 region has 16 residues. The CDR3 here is CASSPSLGRSQETQYF. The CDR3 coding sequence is TGTGCCAGCAGCCCATCACTGGGGAGGAGCCAGGAGACCCAGTATTTC.

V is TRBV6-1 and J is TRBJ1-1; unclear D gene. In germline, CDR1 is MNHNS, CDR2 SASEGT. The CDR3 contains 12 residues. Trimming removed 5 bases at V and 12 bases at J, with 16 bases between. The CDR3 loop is CASSRVTVGTFF. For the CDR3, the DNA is TGTGCCAGCAGTCGGGTCACAGTCGGCACTTTCTTT.

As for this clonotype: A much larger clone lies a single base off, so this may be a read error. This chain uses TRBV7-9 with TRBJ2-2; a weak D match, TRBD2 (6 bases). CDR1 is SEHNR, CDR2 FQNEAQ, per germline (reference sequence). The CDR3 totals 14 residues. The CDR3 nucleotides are TGTGCCAGCTGCTTAGCGGTGAACACCGGGGAGCTGTTTTTT. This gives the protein CASCLAVNTGELFF.

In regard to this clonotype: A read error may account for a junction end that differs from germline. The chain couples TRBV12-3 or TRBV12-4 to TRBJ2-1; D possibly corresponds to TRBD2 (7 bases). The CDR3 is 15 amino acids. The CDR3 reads CATSLYRGGHNERFF. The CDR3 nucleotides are TGTGCCACCAGTTTATATAGGGGGGGGCACAATGAGCGGTTCTTC.

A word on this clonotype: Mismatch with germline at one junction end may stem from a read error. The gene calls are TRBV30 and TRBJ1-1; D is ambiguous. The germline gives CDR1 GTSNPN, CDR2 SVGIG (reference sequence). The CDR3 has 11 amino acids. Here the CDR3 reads CARSSGNRASF. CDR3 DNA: TGTGCCAGGAGTTCGGGCAATAGGGCGTCCTTT.

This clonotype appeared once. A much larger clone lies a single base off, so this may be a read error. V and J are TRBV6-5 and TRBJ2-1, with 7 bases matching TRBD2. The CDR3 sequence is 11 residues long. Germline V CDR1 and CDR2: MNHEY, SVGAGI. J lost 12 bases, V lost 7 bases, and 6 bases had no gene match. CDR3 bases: TGTGCCAGCACCCTTGGCGGGAGGCAGTTCTTC. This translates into CASTLGGRQFF.